This T cell receptor (beta chain) was found in a study of CD8 T cells in ankylosing spondylitis. Overall study findings and caveats: A TCR beta motif of several highly homologous variants appeared characteristic of ankylosing spondylitis blood. Previously reported in reactive arthritis synovial fluid and blood were some of the motif variants. Disease-associated clonotypes exhibited CD8+ identity and were relatively infrequent in peripheral blood. Disease-associated clones were reportedly significantly overrepresented in matched ankylosing spondylitis synovial fluid.

The TCR beta libraries were generated through quantitative 5'-RACE incorporating molecular barcodes. TCRdb itself ran the 5' RACE reads through MiXCR, one entry per CDR3 protein. The sample carries under 450,000 distinct CDR3 sequences, 15% to 20% recorded once. This clonotype was observed at least ten times. Its antigen is as yet unknown. Germline CDR1 and CDR2: LGHNA and YNFKEQ. With 1 base removed from V and 4 bases from J, the gap between germline ends came to 11 bases. The CDR3 has 15 residues. The rearrangement uses TRBV4-2 and TRBJ1-5; D might be TRBD1 (5 bases). The sequence was obtained from a male donor with ankylosing spondylitis. Sequencing was done on a sample of blood, either unsorted or a sorted T cell fraction (not recorded which). Here the CDR3 DNA reads TGTGCCAGCAGCCAAGTAGCAGAGGGGAATCAGCCCCAGCATTTT. Translated, it gives CASSQVAEGNQPQHF.